These 27 T cell receptor beta chains came from one sample sequenced in a study of chemoradiotherapy in HPV16-positive cancers (dated by TCRdb to the early 2020s). Library prep was done by the immunoSEQ multiplex PCR assay. TCRdb mirrors the immuneACCESS table, restricted to in-frame sequences. Some clones are absent from its copies; in checked studies, under half trace to an unresolved V gene, and the reason for the others is unknown. The sample has more than 2,500 clones on record, 70% to 85% of them singletons. The top ten hold about a tenth of the sample. The specimen was tumor tissue, collected from a patient who underwent chemoradiotherapy. These receptors came from a human donor with HPV-associated anogenital cancer.

The rearrangement links TRBV5-5 to TRBJ1-2; D remains ambiguous. Trimming left V 0 bases short and J 2 bases short, with 5 bases between. This CDR3 has 13 residues. Germline CDR1 is SGHKS and CDR2 is YYEKEE (reference sequence). CDR3 in amino acids: CASSLGLNYGYTF. The CDR3 nucleotides read TGTGCCAGCAGCTTGGGACTGAACTATGGCTACACCTTC. Full variable domain (missing parts from reference TRBV5-5 and TRBJ1-2): DAGVTQSPTHLIKTRGQQVTLRCSPISGHKSVSWYQQVLGQGPQFIFQYYEKEERGRGNFPDRFSARQFPNYSSELNVNALLLGDSALYLCASSLGLNYGYTFGSGTRLTVV.

The CDR3 coding sequence is TGTGCCAGCAGTATTACAGGGGGTCTGCGCTACGAGCAGTACTTC. Translating it yields CASSITGGLRYEQYF. The rearrangement uses TRBV2 and TRBJ2-7; TRBD1 aligns across 8 bases. This CDR3 has 15 residues. Germline lookup yields CDR1 SNHLY and CDR2 FYNNEI. With V trimmed by 5 bases and J by 3 bases, 9 bases remained unmatched.

On this clone: One end of the junction varies from germline; a read error may be responsible. V and J are TRBV2 and TRBJ2-5; D is possibly TRBD1 (6 bases). CDR3 size: 11 residues. Germline V gene lookup returns CDR1 SNHLY and CDR2 FYNNEI. CDR3 coding DNA: TGTGCCAGCAGCTACAGGGAGAGGAAGGACTTC. This gives the protein CASSYRERKDF.

This clone was seen a single time. The CDR3 DNA sequence: TGTGCCAGCAACCCGACAGGGCGACGAGATACGCAGTATTTT. It codes for CASNPTGRRDTQYF. This rearrangement joins TRBV6-1 to TRBJ2-3; 7 bases are shared with TRBD1. The germline CDR1 and CDR2 sequences are MNHNS and SASEGT. This CDR3 has 14 amino acids. J gave up 5 bases and V 7 bases, and 9 bases lay outside the gene matches.

Concerning this clone: The identical CDR3 is also encoded by other nucleotide sequences in the sample. This chain uses TRBV29-1 with TRBJ1-5; possible D gene TRBD1, 6 bases. This CDR3 spans 12 amino acids. The V end lost 4 bases, the J end lost 4 bases, and 8 bases lay between the germline ends. Germline CDR1 reads SQVTM; CDR2 reads ANQGSEA. CDR3 in DNA: TGCAGCGTTGCTCAGGGGAATCAGCCCCAGCATTTT. Residues: CSVAQGNQPQHF.

This clone was seen once. The V gene is TRBV6-1, the J gene TRBJ1-5; unclear D gene. This CDR3 comprises 16 residues. CDR1 and CDR2 from the germline V gene are MNHNS and SASEGT. V lost 4 bases and J lost 0, with 13 bases in between. The CDR3 coding sequence is TGTGCCAGCAGTGGTGCGGGCCAGGTTAGCAATCAGCCCCAGCATTTT. Translated: CASSGAGQVSNQPQHF.

The chain couples TRBV19 to TRBJ1-2; no clear D gene. V dropped 6 bases and J dropped 8 bases, with 13 bases sitting between them. The CDR3 runs to 12 residues. CDR1 and CDR2 (germline): LNHDA, SQIVND (reference sequence). DNA for the CDR3: TGTGCCAGTAGCAAGCCCAGGCGGGGCTACACCTTC. Translated, it gives CASSKPRRGYTF.

This clone has a handful of counts. The J gene is TRBJ2-5, the V gene TRBV2, with a weak D call TRBD2 (5 bases). Trimming removed 8 bases from V and 5 bases from J, with 9 bases in between. This CDR3 spans 11 amino acids. Germline V gene data show CDR1 as SNHLY and CDR2 as FYNNEI. CDR3 DNA sequence: TGTGCCAGCTCTTGGAGGGAGACCCAGTACTTC. It yields the protein CASSWRETQYF.

The chain uses TRBV29-1 and TRBJ2-3, with D uncertain. CDR1 is SQVTM and CDR2 is ANQGSEA in the germline V gene. The CDR3 extends over 10 amino acids. Trimming removed 5 bases from V and 4 bases from J, with 4 bases in between. CDR3 nucleotide sequence: TGCAGCGTTCGCGCAGATACGCAGTATTTT. This codes for CSVRADTQYF.

The rearrangement links TRBV10-3 to TRBJ2-1; 11 bases align to TRBD2. CDR1 and CDR2 from the germline V gene are ENHRY and SYGVKD. The CDR3 totals 17 residues. V trimming: 3 bases; J trimming: 8 bases; junction bases outside the gene matches: 12. CDR3: CAISDTTDSGRDDEQFF. CDR3 coding DNA: TGTGCCATCAGTGACACGACTGATAGCGGGAGGGACGATGAGCAGTTCTTC.

The V and J genes are TRBV6-5 and TRBJ1-3; a possible D gene is TRBD1 (6 bases). Trimming cost V 6 bases and J 4 bases, with 13 bases left between them. The CDR3 totals 14 residues. Germline V gene lookup returns CDR1 MNHEY and CDR2 SVGAGI. CDR3 sequence: CASSVGQIGNTIYF. The CDR3 bases are TGTGCCAGCAGCGTCGGACAGATCGGAAACACCATATATTTT.

CDR3 in amino acids: CASSSKWDQPQHF. DNA for the CDR3: TGTGCCAGCAGTTCGAAGTGGGATCAGCCCCAGCATTTT. The rearrangement links TRBV6-5 to TRBJ1-5; D gene unclear. This CDR3 contains 13 residues. Looked up from germline, CDR1 is MNHEY and CDR2 is SVGAGI. V was shortened by 4 bases and J by 5 bases, with 9 bases between the two germline ends.

By share, this clone ranks as large. The V and J genes are TRBV4-1 and TRBJ2-5; TRBD2 might be the D (6 bases). The CDR3 is made up of 15 amino acids. Germline CDR1 and CDR2: MGHRA and YSYEKL. V gave up 0 bases and J gave up 2 bases, with 10 bases separating them. CDR3 in amino acids: CASSQDGDFQETQYF. In nucleotides, the CDR3 is TGCGCCAGCAGCCAAGATGGGGACTTTCAAGAGACCCAGTACTTC.

J is TRBJ2-6 and V is TRBV30, with D perhaps TRBD1 or TRBD2 (5 bases each). Germline CDR1 GTSNPN, CDR2 SVGIG (reference sequence). The CDR3 has 16 residues. Trimming removed 5 bases from V and 4 bases from J, with 18 bases in between. The chain's CDR3 is CAWRRDGAGGANVLTF. The CDR3 DNA reads as TGTGCCTGGCGTCGCGACGGGGCCGGGGGGGCCAACGTCCTGACTTTC.

The V and J genes are TRBV28 and TRBJ1-5; no clear D gene. CDR1 MDHEN and CDR2 SYDVKM come from the germline V gene. V shed 3 bases and J shed 3 bases, with 0 bases lying between them. The length of the CDR3 is 11 residues. For the CDR3, the DNA is TGTGCCAGCAGTTTCAATCAGCCCCAGCATTTT. It yields the protein CASSFNQPQHF.

V usage is TRBV7-9 and J usage is TRBJ1-4, with 11 bases fitting TRBD1. The CDR3 is 14 amino acids. Germline trimming cut 5 bases from V and 10 bases from J; bases unmatched to any gene: 6. Per germline, CDR1 SEHNR and CDR2 FQNEAQ (reference sequence). CDR3 in DNA: TGTGCCAGCAGCCCAGGGGGGACAGGGGGAAAACTGTTTTTT. This sequence encodes CASSPGGTGGKLFF.

The V gene is TRBV10-2, the J gene TRBJ2-7; 10 bases agree with TRBD2. CDR1 and CDR2 from the germline V gene are WSHSY and SAAADI. J was trimmed by 3 bases and V by 4 bases; bases with no gene match: 6. The CDR3 extends over 15 amino acids. The DNA of the CDR3 is TGCGCCAGCAGTGGTACAGGACTAGCGGTCTACGAGCAGTACTTC. Amino acids: CASSGTGLAVYEQYF.

By sample fraction, this clone is large. The chain links TRBV9 to TRBJ2-6; no reliable D call. The CDR3 spans 13 residues. V lost 4 bases to trimming and J lost 0 bases, with 2 bases between them. The germline V gene encodes CDR1 SGDLS and CDR2 YYNGEE. The CDR3 is CASSPSGANVLTF. CDR3 in DNA: TGTGCCAGCAGCCCCTCTGGGGCCAACGTCCTGACTTTC.

The chain carries TRBV11-2 and TRBJ2-7, with TRBD1 identical over 8 bases. J gave up 2 bases and V 1 base, and 4 bases lay outside the gene matches. CDR3 size: 15 residues. Germline CDR1 and CDR2: SGHAT and FQNNGV. CDR3 DNA sequence: TGTGCCAGCAGCTTAGTAGGACAGGGAACCTACGAGCAGTACTTC. Protein product: CASSLVGQGTYEQYF.

In its sample, this clone was seen once. This sequence joins TRBV21-1 and TRBJ1-4. TRBV21-1 counts as a pseudogene. The CDR3 sequence is 14 residues long. The CDR3 DNA follows: TGTGCCAGCAGCAAAGTAGGAGAAAATGAAAAACTGTTTTTT. It translates to CASSKVGENEKLFF.

The rearrangement joins TRBV5-1 to TRBJ1-2; D not certain. Per the germline V gene, CDR1 is SGHRS and CDR2 is YFSETQ. The V end lost 4 bases, the J end lost 8 bases, and 12 bases lay between the germline ends. The CDR3 is made up of 12 amino acids. CDR3 residues: CASSLVGNGYTF. The CDR3 nucleotides read TGCGCCAGCAGCCTCGTGGGGAACGGCTACACCTTC.

The chain is built from TRBV23-1 and TRBJ1-1; D is ambiguous. Being an ORF, TRBV23-1 has a function that is uncertain. Trimming took off 8 bases at V and 0 bases at J, with 7 bases between the two ends. CDR3 length equals 12 residues. Written as DNA, the CDR3 is TGCGCCAGCTGGGTTTTGAACACTGAAGCTTTCTTT. The encoded protein is CASWVLNTEAFF.

In the case of this clone: The same CDR3 arises from other DNA sequences in this sample as well. The rearrangement joins TRBV2 to TRBJ2-5; D call uncertain. V shed 5 bases and J shed 4 bases, with 5 bases lying between them. CDR1 and CDR2 from the germline V gene are SNHLY and FYNNEI. This CDR3 has 11 amino acids. For the CDR3, the DNA is TGTGCCAGCAGTTATAGAGAGACCCAGTACTTC. Its translation: CASSYRETQYF.

V gene TRBV4-1 combines with J gene TRBJ2-1; 7 nucleotides line up with TRBD2. From germline, CDR1 is MGHRA and CDR2 YSYEKL. This CDR3 region has 12 residues. With 11 bases clipped from V and 5 bases from J, the junction kept 6 bases outside the gene matches. Here the CDR3 reads CASREENNEQFF. The CDR3 DNA reads as TGCGCCTCCCGGGAGGAGAACAATGAGCAGTTCTTC.

DNA of the CDR3: TGTGCCAGCAGTTTTCTACAGGGGGTCCAAGAGACCCAGTACTTC. This encodes CASSFLQGVQETQYF. V usage is TRBV5-6 and J usage is TRBJ2-5; 8 bases line up with TRBD1. The CDR3 loop spans 15 amino acids. The V gene end was trimmed by 5 bases and the J gene end by 1 base; junction bases not matched to a gene: 7. Germline V gene data show CDR1 as SGHDT and CDR2 as YYEEEE.

This clone rates as large (0.1 to 1%). This chain connects TRBV19 to TRBJ1-2; D is uncertain. CDR3 length: 13 residues. Germline V gene sequence: CDR1 LNHDA, CDR2 SQIVND (reference sequence). Between the trimmed V and J ends, which lost 1 base and 7 bases, there was a span of 10 bases. CDR3 sequence (DNA): TGTGCCAGTAGTATAGCCGGGGAGCTTGGCTACACCTTC. Translation: CASSIAGELGYTF.

V and J are TRBV30 and TRBJ2-1; D ambiguous. CDR3 size: 13 residues. Trimming cost V 2 bases and J 9 bases, with 14 bases left between them. Germline CDR1 GTSNPN, CDR2 SVGIG (reference sequence). The CDR3 spells CAWSPMRFSEQFF. In DNA, the CDR3 is TGTGCCTGGAGTCCCATGAGGTTCAGTGAGCAGTTCTTC.